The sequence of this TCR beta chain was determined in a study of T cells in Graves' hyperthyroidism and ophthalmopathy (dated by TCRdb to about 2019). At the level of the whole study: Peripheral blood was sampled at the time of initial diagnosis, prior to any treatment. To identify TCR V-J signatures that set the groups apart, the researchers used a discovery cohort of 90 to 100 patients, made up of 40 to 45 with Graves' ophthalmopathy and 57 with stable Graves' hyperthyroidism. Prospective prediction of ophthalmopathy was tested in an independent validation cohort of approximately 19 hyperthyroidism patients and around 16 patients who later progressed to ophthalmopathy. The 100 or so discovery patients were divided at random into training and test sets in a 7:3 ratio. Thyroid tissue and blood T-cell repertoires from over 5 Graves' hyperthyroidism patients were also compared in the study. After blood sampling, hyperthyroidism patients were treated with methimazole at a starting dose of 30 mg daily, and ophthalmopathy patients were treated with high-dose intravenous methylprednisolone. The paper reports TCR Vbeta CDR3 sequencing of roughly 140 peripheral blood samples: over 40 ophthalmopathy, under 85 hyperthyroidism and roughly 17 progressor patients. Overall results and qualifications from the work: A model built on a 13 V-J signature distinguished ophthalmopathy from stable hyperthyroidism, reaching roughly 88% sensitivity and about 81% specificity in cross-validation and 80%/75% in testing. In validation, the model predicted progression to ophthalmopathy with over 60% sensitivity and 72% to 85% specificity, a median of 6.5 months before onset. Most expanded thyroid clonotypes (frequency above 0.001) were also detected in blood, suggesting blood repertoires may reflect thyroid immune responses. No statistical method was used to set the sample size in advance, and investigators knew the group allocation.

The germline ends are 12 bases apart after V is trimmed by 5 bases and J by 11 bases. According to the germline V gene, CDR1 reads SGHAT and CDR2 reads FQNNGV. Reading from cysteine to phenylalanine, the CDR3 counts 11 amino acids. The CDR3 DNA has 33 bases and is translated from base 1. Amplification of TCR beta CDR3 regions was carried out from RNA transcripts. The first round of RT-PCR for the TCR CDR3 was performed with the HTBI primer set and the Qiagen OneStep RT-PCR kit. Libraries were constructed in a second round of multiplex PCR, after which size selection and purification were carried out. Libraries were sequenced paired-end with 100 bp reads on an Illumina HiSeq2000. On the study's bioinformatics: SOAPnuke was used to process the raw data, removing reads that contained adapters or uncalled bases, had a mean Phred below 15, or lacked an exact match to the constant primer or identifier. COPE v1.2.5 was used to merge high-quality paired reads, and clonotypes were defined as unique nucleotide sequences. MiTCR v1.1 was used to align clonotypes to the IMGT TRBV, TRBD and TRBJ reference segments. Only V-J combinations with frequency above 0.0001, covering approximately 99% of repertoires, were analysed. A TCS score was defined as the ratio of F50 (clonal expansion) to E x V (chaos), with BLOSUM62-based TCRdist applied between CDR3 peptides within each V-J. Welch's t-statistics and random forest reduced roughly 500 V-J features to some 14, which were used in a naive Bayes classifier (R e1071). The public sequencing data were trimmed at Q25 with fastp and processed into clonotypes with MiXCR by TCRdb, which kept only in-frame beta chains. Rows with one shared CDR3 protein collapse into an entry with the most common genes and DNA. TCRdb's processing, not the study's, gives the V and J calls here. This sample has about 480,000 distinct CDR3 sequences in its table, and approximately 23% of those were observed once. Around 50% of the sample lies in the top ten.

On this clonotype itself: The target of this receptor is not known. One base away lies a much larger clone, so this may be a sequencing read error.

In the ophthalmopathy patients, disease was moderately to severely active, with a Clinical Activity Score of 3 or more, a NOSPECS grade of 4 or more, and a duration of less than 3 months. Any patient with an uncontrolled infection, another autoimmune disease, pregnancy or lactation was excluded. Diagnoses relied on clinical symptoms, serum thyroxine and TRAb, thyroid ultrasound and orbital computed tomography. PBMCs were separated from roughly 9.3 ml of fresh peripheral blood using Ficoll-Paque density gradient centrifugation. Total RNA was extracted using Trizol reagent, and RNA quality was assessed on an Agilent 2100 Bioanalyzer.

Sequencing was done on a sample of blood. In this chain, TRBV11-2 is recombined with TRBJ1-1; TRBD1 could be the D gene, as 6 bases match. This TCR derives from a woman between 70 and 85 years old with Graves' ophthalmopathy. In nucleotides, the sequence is TGTGCCAGCAGCCAGGGACATTGGGCTTTCTTT. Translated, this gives CASSQGHWAFF. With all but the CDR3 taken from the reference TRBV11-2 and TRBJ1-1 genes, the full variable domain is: EAGVAQSPRYKIIEKRQSVAFWCNPISGHATLYWYQQILGQGPKLLIQFQNNGVVDDSQLPKDRFSAERLKGVDSTLKIQPAKLEDSAVYLCASSQGHWAFFGQGTRLTVV.